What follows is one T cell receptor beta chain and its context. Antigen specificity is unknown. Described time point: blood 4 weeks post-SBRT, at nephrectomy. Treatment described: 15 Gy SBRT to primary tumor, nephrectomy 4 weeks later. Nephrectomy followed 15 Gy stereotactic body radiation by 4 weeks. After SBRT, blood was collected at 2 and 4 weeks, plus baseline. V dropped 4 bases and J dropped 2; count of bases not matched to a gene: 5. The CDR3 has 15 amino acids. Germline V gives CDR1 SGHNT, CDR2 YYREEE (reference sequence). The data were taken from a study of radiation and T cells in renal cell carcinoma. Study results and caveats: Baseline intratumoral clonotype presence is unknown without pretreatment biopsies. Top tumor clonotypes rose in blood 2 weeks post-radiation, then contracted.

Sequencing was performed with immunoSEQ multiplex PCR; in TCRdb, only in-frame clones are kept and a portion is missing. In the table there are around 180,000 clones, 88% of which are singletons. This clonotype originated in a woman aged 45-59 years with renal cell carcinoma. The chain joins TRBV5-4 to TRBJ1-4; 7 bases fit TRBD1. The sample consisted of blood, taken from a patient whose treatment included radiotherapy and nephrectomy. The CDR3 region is CASSINRGTNEKLFF. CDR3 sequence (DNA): TGTGCCAGCAGCATAAACAGGGGTACTAATGAAAAACTGTTTTTT.